This T cell receptor (beta chain) was captured in a study of cytomegalovirus exposure and HLA in healthy donors. Study details: An earlier analysis identified approximately 120 million unique TCR beta sequences in about 180 million T cells.

The ends were cut back, 4 bases at V and 0 bases at J, with 15 bases in the middle. Germline values: CDR1 SGDLS, CDR2 YYNGEE. CDR3 length equals 16 residues. The PCR contained 60 Vbeta and 13 Jbeta primers. Clones were sequenced by immunoSEQ multiplex PCR, and TCRdb holds only the in-frame ones, with some missing. The data show under 200,000 clones, 80% to 85% seen once. With regard to this clone: Its antigen remains unknown.

The study, taken as a whole, reports: A list of around 150 TCR beta chains associated with cytomegalovirus was given. In a later analysis, several top co-occurrence clusters appeared linked to parvovirus B19, influenza, CMV and Epstein-Barr virus.

The gene calls are TRBV9 and TRBJ2-3, with D possibly matching TRBD1 (5 bases). Sequencing was performed on PBMCs. The clonotype comes from a male donor in good health and CMV-seronegative. Here the CDR3 reads CASSPRRGSSTDTQYF. In DNA, the CDR3 is TGTGCCAGCAGCCCTAGAAGGGGCTCTAGCACAGATACGCAGTATTTT.